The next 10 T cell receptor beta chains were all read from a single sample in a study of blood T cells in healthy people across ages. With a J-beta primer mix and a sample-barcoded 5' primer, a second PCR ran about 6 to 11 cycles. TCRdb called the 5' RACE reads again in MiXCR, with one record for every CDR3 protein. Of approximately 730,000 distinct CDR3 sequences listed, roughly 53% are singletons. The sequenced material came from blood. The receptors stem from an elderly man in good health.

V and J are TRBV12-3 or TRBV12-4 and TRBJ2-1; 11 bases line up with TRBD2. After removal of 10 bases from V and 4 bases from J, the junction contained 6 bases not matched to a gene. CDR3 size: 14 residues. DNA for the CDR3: TGTGCCACAGAACTAGCGGGAGTATACAATGAGCAGTTCTTC. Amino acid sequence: CATELAGVYNEQFF.

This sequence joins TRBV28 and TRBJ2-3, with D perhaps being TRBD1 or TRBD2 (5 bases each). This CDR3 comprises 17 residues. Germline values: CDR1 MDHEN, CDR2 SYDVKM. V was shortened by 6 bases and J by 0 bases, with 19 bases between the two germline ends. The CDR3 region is CASSLGPAEASTDTQYF. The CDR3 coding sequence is TGTGCCAGCAGCCTGGGGCCCGCGGAGGCTAGCACAGATACGCAGTATTTT.

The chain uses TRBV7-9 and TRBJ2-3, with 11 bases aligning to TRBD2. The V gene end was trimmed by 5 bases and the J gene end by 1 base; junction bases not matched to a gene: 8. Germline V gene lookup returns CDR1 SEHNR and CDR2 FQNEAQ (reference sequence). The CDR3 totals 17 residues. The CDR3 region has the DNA TGTGCCAGCAGCAAGACTAGCGGGGCAGAGGGCACAGATACGCAGTATTTT. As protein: CASSKTSGAEGTDTQYF.

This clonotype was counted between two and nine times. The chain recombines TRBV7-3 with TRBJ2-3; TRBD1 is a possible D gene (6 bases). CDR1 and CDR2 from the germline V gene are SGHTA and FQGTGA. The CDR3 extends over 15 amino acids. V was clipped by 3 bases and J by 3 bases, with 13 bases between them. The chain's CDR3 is CASSLTGGWTDTQYF. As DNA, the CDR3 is TGTGCCAGCAGCTTGACAGGCGGGTGGACAGATACGCAGTATTTT.

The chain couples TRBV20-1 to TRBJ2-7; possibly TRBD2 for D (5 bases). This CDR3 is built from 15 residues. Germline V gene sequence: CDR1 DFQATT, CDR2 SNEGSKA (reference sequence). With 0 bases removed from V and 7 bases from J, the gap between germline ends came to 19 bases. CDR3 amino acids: CSARDPRTESGEQYF. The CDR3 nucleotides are TGCAGTGCTAGAGATCCCCGGACTGAATCTGGGGAGCAGTACTTC.

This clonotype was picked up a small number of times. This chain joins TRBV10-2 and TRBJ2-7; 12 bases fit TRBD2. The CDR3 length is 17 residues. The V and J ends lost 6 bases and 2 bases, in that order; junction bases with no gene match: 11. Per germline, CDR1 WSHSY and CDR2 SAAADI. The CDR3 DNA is TGCGCCAGCAGCTCCCCCTTCCTAGCGGGAGGGCCCTACGAGCAGTACTTC. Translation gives CASSSPFLAGGPYEQYF.

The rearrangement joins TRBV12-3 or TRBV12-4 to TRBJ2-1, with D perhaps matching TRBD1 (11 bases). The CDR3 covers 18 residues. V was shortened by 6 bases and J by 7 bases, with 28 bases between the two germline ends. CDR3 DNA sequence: TGTGCCAGCAGGCGGACAGGGGGCGTCAGCGGGAGGGCGAATGAGCAGTTCTTC. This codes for CASRRTGGVSGRANEQFF.

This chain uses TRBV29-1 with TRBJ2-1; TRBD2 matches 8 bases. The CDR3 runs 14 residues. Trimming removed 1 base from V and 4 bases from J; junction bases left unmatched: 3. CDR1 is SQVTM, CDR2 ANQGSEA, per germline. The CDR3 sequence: CSVEVAGIYNEQFF. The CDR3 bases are TGCAGCGTTGAAGTAGCGGGGATTTACAATGAGCAGTTCTTC.

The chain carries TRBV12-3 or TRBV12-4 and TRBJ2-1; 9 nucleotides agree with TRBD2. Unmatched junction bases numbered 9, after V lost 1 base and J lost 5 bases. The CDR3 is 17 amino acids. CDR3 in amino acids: CASSLVSSGTSNNEQFF. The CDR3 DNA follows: TGTGCCAGCAGTTTAGTTTCTAGCGGGACGTCCAACAATGAGCAGTTCTTC.

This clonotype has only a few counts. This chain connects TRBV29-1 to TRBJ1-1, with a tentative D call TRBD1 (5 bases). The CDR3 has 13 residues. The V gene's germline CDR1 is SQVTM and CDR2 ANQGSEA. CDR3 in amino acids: CSVIVWGAGEAFF. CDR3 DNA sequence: TGCAGTGTAATAGTGTGGGGCGCGGGTGAAGCTTTCTTT.